A single T cell receptor beta chain is shown here with its context. The same CDR3 arises from other DNA sequences in this sample as well. These data are taken from a study of blood T cell repertoires in COVID-19. V was pared by 5 bases and J by 2 bases, with 12 bases between. This CDR3 region has 14 residues. Germline V gene lookup returns CDR1 MNHEY and CDR2 SMNVEV (reference sequence). TCRdb keeps only in-frame clones here, not all; method: immunoSEQ multiplex PCR. Of over 150,000 clones in the sample, roughly 90% were seen once. This sequence originates from a man aged 45-60 years with acute or convalescent COVID-19. This sequence joins TRBV27 and TRBJ1-2; weak D call: TRBD1 (6 bases). The sample was peripheral blood. The CDR3 coding sequence is TGTGCCAGCAGTCCCAGGGGCGGGAACTATGGCTACACCTTC. It is translated as CASSPRGGNYGYTF.